Each of the 13 T cell receptor beta chains below was sequenced from the same sample in a study of blood T cell repertoires in COVID-19. Only in-frame clones appear in the TCRdb table, and some are missing; sequencing was by immunoSEQ multiplex PCR. The data contain 120,000 to 150,000 clones, roughly 76% of them singletons. The sequencing sample was made of peripheral blood. Source of these receptors: a man older than 75 with acute or convalescent COVID-19.

This clone was seen only once. The chain carries TRBV5-6 and TRBJ2-2, with a possible D match to TRBD2 (5 bases). V was cut by 7 bases and J by 6 bases, with 7 bases left in between. Per the germline V gene, CDR1 is SGHDT and CDR2 is YYEEEE. The CDR3 spans 11 residues. The CDR3 DNA reads as TGTGCCAGCGAGGGAGCCGGGGAGCTGTTTTTT. It is translated as CASEGAGELFF.

This clone was detected a few times. The chain combines TRBV2 with TRBJ1-2, with D perhaps TRBD1 (6 bases). The V end was cut by 5 bases, the J end by 2 bases, with 18 bases between. The germline V gene has CDR1 SNHLY and CDR2 FYNNEI. The CDR3 spans 16 residues. CDR3 coding DNA: TGTGCCAGCAGTTTAAAAAGGGGGTACGAAAACTATGGCTACACCTTC. As protein: CASSLKRGYENYGYTF.

This sequence joins TRBV6-1 and TRBJ1-2, with unresolved D. The germline gives CDR1 MNHNS, CDR2 SASEGT. This CDR3 is 15 amino acids long. Trimming left V 2 bases short and J 7 bases short, with 17 bases between. In nucleotides, the CDR3 is TGTGCCAGCAGTGAATATGGGCCCGGGGAGACTGGCTACACCTTC. Its translation is CASSEYGPGETGYTF.

V gene TRBV27 combines with J gene TRBJ1-3; possibly TRBD1 for D (5 bases). Germline CDR1 reads MNHEY; CDR2 reads SMNVEV (reference sequence). V was trimmed by 0 bases and J by 7 bases, leaving 10 bases between them. CDR3 length: 14 residues. CDR3 in DNA: TGTGCCAGCAGTTTATCAGCAGGGAGGAACACCATATATTTT. It codes for CASSLSAGRNTIYF.

The gene calls are TRBV7-3 and TRBJ1-2, with 9 bases that match TRBD1. The CDR3 consists of 14 residues. Germline values: CDR1 SGHTA, CDR2 FQGTGA. V shed 5 bases, J shed 7 bases, and the junction held 8 bases outside the gene matches. This chain's CDR3 is CASSVGQGTAGYTF. DNA of the CDR3: TGTGCCAGCAGCGTAGGACAGGGGACGGCTGGCTACACCTTC.

CDR3 in amino acids: CASSPGGNSGNTIYF. DNA for the CDR3: TGTGCCAGCAGCCCTGGGGGGAACTCTGGAAACACCATATATTTT. The rearrangement uses TRBV7-9 and TRBJ1-3; tentative D call: TRBD1 (5 bases). CDR3 length: 15 amino acids. V dropped 5 bases and J dropped 0 bases, with 11 bases sitting between them. Germline V gene sequence: CDR1 SEHNR, CDR2 FQNEAQ (reference sequence).

This clone was detected only a few times. This chain uses TRBV20-1 with TRBJ1-2; weak D call: TRBD1 (5 bases). Germline-derived CDR1 and CDR2 are DFQATT and SNEGSKA (reference sequence). With 3 bases removed from V and 7 bases from J, the gap between germline ends came to 24 bases. There are 16 residues in the CDR3. CDR3 DNA sequence: TGCAGTGCTAGTCTCCCGACTTACCAGGGAATGGGTGGCTACACCTTC. This encodes CSASLPTYQGMGGYTF.

This chain connects TRBV18 to TRBJ2-5, with 15 bases identical to TRBD2. The length of the CDR3 is 16 residues. The junction had 4 bases not matched to a gene; V was cut back by 4 bases and J by 4 bases. Germline V gene data show CDR1 as KGHSH and CDR2 as LQKENI. CDR3 sequence (DNA): TGTGCCAGCTCACGGACTAGCGGGGGGGCCACAGAGACCCAGTACTTC. As protein: CASSRTSGGATETQYF.

This clone was picked up one time. The chain couples TRBV29-1 to TRBJ1-1; TRBD1 might be the D (5 bases). Germline values: CDR1 SQVTM, CDR2 ANQGSEA. This CDR3 has 12 amino acids. V lost 7 bases to trimming and J lost 8 bases, with 17 bases between them. CDR3 sequence reads: CSGSGQGLEAFF. The CDR3 bases are TGCAGCGGTAGTGGACAAGGATTGGAAGCTTTCTTT.

The sample holds one count of this clone. V and J are TRBV29-1 and TRBJ2-3, with TRBD1 identical over 8 bases. Trimming took 1 base from V and 6 from J; bases not matched to a gene: 6. Germline-derived CDR1 and CDR2 are SQVTM and ANQGSEA. This CDR3 is 14 amino acids long. The CDR3 sequence is CSVEAGGFGDTQYF. In DNA, the CDR3 is TGCAGCGTTGAAGCAGGGGGCTTTGGGGATACGCAGTATTTT.

The chain combines TRBV7-2 with TRBJ1-2; D call uncertain. CDR1 and CDR2 from the germline V gene are SGHTA and FQGNSA. Trimming removed 0 bases at V and 5 bases at J, with 7 bases between. The CDR3 has 13 amino acids. The CDR3 here is CASSLAAAYGYTF. DNA for the CDR3: TGTGCCAGCAGCTTAGCGGCAGCGTATGGCTACACCTTC.

The chain links TRBV7-9 to TRBJ2-2; 12 bases align to TRBD1. The CDR3 has 16 residues. CDR1 SEHNR and CDR2 FQNEAQ come from the germline V gene (reference sequence). Losses at the gene ends were 6 bases for V and 4 bases for J; bases not matched to a gene: 6. CDR3 region: CASRTGTGGLTGELFF. DNA for the CDR3: TGTGCCAGCAGGACCGGGACAGGGGGCCTCACCGGGGAGCTGTTTTTT.

As regards this clone: A read error may produce the germline difference seen at one junction end. This chain connects TRBV12-5 to TRBJ2-1; D is perhaps TRBD2 (6 bases). In germline, CDR1 is LGHNT, CDR2 FRNRAP. This CDR3 is 11 amino acids long. The CDR3 region is CASGLADEQFF. The CDR3 region has the DNA TGTGCTAGCGGTTTAGCGGATGAGCAGTTCTTC.